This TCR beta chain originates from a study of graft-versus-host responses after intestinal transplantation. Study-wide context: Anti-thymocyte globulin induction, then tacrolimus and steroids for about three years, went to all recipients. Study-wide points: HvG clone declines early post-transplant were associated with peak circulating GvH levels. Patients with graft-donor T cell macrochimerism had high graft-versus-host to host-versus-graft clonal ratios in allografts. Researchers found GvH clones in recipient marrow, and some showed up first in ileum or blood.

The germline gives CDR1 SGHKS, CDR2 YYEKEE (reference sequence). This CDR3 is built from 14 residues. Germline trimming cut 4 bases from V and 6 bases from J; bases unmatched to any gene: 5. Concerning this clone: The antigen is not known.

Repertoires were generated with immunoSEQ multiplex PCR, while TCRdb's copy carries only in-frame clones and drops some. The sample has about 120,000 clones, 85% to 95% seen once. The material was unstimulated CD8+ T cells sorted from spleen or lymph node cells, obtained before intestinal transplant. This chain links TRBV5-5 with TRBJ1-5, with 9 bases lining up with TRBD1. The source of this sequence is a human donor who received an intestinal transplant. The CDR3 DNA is TGTGCCAGCAGCCTAGGACAGGGGCTTCAGCCCCAGCATTTT. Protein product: CASSLGQGLQPQHF.